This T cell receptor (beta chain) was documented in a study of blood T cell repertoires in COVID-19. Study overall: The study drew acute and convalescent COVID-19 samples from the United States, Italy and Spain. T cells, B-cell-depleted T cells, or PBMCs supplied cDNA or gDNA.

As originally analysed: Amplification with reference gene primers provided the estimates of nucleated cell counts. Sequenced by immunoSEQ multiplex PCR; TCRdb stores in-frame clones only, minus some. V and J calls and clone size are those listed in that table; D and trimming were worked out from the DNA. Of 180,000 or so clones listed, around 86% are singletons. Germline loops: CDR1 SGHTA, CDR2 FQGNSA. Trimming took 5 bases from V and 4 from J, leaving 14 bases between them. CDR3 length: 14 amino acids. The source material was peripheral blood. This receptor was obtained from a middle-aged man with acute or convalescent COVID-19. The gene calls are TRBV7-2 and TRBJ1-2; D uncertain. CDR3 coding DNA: TGTGCCAGCAGCGAGGCCGGCCGGAGCTATGGCTACACCTTC. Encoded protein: CASSEAGRSYGYTF.